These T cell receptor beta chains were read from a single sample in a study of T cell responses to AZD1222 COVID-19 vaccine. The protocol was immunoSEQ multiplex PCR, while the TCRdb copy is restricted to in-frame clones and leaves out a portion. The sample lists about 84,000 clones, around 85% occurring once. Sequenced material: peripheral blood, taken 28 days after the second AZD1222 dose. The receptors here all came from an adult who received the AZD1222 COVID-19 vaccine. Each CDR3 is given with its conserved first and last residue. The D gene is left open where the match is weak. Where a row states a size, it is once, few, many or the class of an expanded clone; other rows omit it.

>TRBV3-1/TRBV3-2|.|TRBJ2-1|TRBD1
CASSQGTGRSGFF
TGTGCCAGCAGCCAAGGGACAGGCAGGTCGGGGTTCTTC
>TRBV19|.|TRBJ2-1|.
CASSPSVGETSYNEQFF
TGTGCCAGTAGCCCTTCCGTAGGGGAAACTAGCTACAATGAGCAGTTCTTC
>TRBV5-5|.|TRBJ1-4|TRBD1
CASSPGQGGEKLFF
TGTGCCAGCAGCCCCGGACAGGGAGGGGAAAAACTGTTTTTT
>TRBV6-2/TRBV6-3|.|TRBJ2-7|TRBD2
CASSYPSSGVTSYEQYF
TGTGCCAGCAGTTACCCCTCTAGCGGGGTCACCTCCTACGAGCAGTACTTC
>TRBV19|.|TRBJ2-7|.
CASSRGSTYEQYF
TGTGCCAGTAGTAGGGGGAGTACCTACGAGCAGTACTTC
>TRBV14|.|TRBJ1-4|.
CASSPGNRNEKLFF
TGTGCCAGCAGCCCGGGGAATAGAAATGAAAAACTGTTTTTT
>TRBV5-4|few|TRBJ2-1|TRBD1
CASSFVWTGEGNEQFF
TGTGCCAGCAGCTTCGTGTGGACAGGGGAAGGGAATGAGCAGTTCTTC
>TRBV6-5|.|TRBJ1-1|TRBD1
CASIPPTGHEAFF
TGTGCCAGCATTCCACCGACAGGGCATGAGGCTTTCTTT
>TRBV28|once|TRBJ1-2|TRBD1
CASSFGTGNYGYTF
TGTGCCAGCAGTTTCGGGACAGGGAACTATGGCTACACCTTC
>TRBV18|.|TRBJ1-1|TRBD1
CASSSGTGVYTEAFF
TGTGCCAGCTCATCCGGGACAGGGGTTTACACTGAAGCTTTCTTT
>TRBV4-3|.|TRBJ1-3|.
CASSQGNVRFSGNTIYF
TGCGCCAGCAGCCAAGGGAATGTTCGTTTCTCTGGAAACACCATATATTTT
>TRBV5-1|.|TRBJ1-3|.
CASSLESSLRNTIYF
TGCGCCAGCAGCTTGGAGTCCTCCCTCCGGAACACCATATATTTT
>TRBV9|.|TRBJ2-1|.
CASSVDQGFYNEQFF
TGTGCCAGCAGCGTAGACCAGGGGTTCTACAATGAGCAGTTCTTC
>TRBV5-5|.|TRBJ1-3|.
CASSLRGSSGNTIYF
TGTGCCAGCAGCTTACGCGGGAGCTCTGGAAACACCATATATTTT
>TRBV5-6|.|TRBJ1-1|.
CASSRFNEAFF
TGTGCCAGCAGCCGATTTAACGAAGCTTTCTTT
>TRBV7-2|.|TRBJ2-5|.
CASSFWSSRIQETQYF
TGTGCCAGCAGCTTTTGGTCGTCTAGAATACAAGAGACCCAGTACTTC
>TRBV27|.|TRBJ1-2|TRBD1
CASSLGQGGGYTF
TGTGCCAGCAGTTTAGGACAGGGAGGCGGCTACACCTTC
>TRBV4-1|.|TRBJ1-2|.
CASSQGPGIVYTNNYGYTF
TGCGCCAGCAGCCAAGGGCCAGGGATCGTCTATACTAATAACTATGGCTACACCTTC
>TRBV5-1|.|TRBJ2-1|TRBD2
CASSSAFGAGGVNEQFF
TGCGCCAGCAGCTCCGCCTTCGGAGCGGGGGGGGTCAATGAGCAGTTCTTC
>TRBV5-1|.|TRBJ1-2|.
CASSVQGWSGYTF
TGCGCCAGCAGCGTACAGGGCTGGAGTGGCTACACCTTC
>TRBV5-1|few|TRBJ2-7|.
CASSPGTLRVYEQYF
TGCGCCAGCAGCCCCGGGACCCTTAGGGTCTACGAGCAGTACTTC
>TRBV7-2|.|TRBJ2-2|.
CASSLGESGSGELFF
TGTGCCAGCAGCTTAGGGGAAAGTGGGTCCGGGGAGCTGTTTTTT
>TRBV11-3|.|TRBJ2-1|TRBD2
CASSPKAGGSYNEQFF
TGTGCCAGCAGCCCTAAAGCGGGGGGGAGCTACAATGAGCAGTTCTTC
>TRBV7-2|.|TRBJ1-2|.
CASSFRRGGDGYTF
TGTGCCAGCAGCTTCCGGCGAGGGGGGGATGGCTACACCTTC
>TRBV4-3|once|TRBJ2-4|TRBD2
CASSLAATSGENIQYF
TGCGCCAGCAGCCTCGCTGCGACTAGCGGGGAAAACATTCAGTACTTC
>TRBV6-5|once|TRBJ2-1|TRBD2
CASTWGLAGGNEQFF
TGTGCCAGCACCTGGGGGCTAGCGGGGGGAAATGAGCAGTTCTTC
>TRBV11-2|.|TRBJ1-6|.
CASSFYNSPLHF
TGTGCCAGCAGCTTCTATAATTCACCCCTCCACTTT
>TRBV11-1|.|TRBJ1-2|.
CASSSQGRGYTF
TGTGCCAGCAGCTCGCAGGGGCGGGGCTACACCTTC
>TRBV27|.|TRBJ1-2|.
CASSIKGRGVYGYTF
TGTGCCAGCAGTATCAAGGGGAGAGGGGTATATGGCTACACCTTC
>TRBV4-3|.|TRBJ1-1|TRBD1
CASSQHSLTGAGSAFF
TGCGCCAGCAGCCAACATTCGCTCACAGGGGCTGGGTCAGCTTTCTTT
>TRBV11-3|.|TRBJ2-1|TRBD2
CASSSSGGARNEQFF
TGTGCCAGCAGCTCTAGCGGGGGGGCCAGGAATGAGCAGTTCTTC
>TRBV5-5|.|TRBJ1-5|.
CASSLAGYGNQPQHF
TGTGCCAGCAGCTTGGCAGGGTACGGCAATCAGCCCCAGCATTTT
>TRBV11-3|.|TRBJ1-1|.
CASSLGSNTEAFF
TGTGCCAGCAGCTTAGGTTCGAACACTGAAGCTTTCTTT
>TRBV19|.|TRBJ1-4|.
CASSIVTEKLFF
TGTGCCAGTAGTATAGTTACAGAAAAACTGTTTTTT
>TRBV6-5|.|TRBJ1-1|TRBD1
CASTGTGVGPEAFF
TGTGCCAGCACCGGGACAGGGGTTGGTCCTGAAGCTTTCTTT
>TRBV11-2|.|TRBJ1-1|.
CASSPRFTTEAFF
TGTGCCAGCAGCCCCCGATTTACCACTGAAGCTTTCTTT
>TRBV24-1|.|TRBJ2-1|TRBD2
CATSDLAGGPGYNEQFF
TGTGCCACCAGTGATTTGGCGGGGGGGCCGGGATACAATGAGCAGTTCTTC
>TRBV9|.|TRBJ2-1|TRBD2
CASSTAPPSGEQFF
TGTGCCAGCAGCACCGCCCCCCCTAGCGGTGAGCAGTTCTTC
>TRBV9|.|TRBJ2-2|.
CASSTRDTANTGELFF
TGTGCCAGCAGCACCCGGGACACCGCGAACACCGGGGAGCTGTTTTTT
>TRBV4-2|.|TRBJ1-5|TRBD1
CASSHLQGGNQPQHF
TGTGCCAGCAGCCACCTACAGGGGGGCAATCAGCCCCAGCATTTT
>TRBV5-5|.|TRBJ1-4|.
CASVRDDNEKLFF
TGTGCCAGCGTGAGGGACGATAATGAAAAACTGTTTTTT
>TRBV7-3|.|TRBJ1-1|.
CASGMGVNTEAFF
TGTGCCAGCGGCATGGGGGTGAACACTGAAGCTTTCTTT
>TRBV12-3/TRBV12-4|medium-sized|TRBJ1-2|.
CASSLAPVGPYTF
TGTGCCAGCAGTTTAGCGCCAGTCGGGCCCTACACCTTC
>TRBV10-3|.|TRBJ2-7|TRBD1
CAIKGAAGSYEQYF
TGTGCCATCAAGGGGGCGGCTGGCTCCTACGAGCAGTACTTC
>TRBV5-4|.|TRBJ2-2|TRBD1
CASSSTGTAYTGELFF
TGTGCCAGCAGCAGCACCGGGACAGCTTACACCGGGGAGCTGTTTTTT
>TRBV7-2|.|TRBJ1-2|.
CASSKRLHYGYTF
TGTGCCAGCAGCAAACGACTGCACTATGGCTACACCTTC
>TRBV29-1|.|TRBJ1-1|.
CSVPRPGGFDTEAFF
TGCAGCGTTCCCAGGCCCGGAGGGTTTGACACTGAAGCTTTCTTT
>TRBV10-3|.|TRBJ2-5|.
CAISSPTKRETQYF
TGTGCCATCAGCTCTCCGACGAAGAGAGAGACCCAGTACTTC
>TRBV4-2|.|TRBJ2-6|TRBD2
CASSQEVAGSSGANVLTF
TGTGCCAGCAGCCAAGAGGTAGCGGGGTCCTCTGGGGCCAACGTCCTGACTTTC
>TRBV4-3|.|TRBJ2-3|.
CASSQARRSSTDTQYF
TGCGCCAGCAGCCAAGCGCGGCGGTCTAGCACAGATACGCAGTATTTT
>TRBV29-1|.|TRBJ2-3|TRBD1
CSVGWDRGRDTQYF
TGCAGCGTTGGTTGGGACAGGGGGCGAGATACGCAGTATTTT
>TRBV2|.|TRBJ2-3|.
CASRPFGHPPYF
TGTGCCAGCAGACCGTTTGGACACCCACCGTATTTT
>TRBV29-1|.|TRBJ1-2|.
CSVSNPGSSNYGYTF
TGCAGCGTTTCCAACCCCGGGTCGTCTAACTATGGCTACACCTTC
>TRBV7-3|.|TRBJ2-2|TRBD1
CASSLTRPGGFGELFF
TGTGCCAGCAGCTTAACGAGGCCAGGGGGCTTCGGGGAGCTGTTTTTT
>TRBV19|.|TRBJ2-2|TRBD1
CASILSTGSGGELFF
TGTGCCAGTATCCTCTCGACAGGGTCGGGCGGGGAGCTGTTTTTT